These 18 T cell receptor beta chains were sequenced from one sample in a study of blood T cell repertoires in COVID-19. Assay: immunoSEQ multiplex PCR; the TCRdb copy retains only in-frame clones and omits some. Altogether around 140,000 clones are present, approximately 88% being singletons, with the ten largest covering less than 2.5%. The specimen sequenced was peripheral blood. The receptors come from a man aged 65-85 years with active COVID-19.

The chain couples TRBV28 to TRBJ2-3, with 9 bases that match TRBD2. The CDR3 sequence is 16 residues long. The germline V gene encodes CDR1 MDHEN and CDR2 SYDVKM. V gave up 7 bases and J gave up 6 bases; unmatched junction bases: 14. The DNA for the CDR3 is TGTGCCAGCACCACCCGGTTCCAGCGGGAGGAGGATACGCAGTATTTT. Residues: CASTTRFQREEDTQYF.

The chain has TRBV7-2 and TRBJ1-1; tentative D call: TRBD1 (6 bases). In germline, CDR1 is SGHTA, CDR2 FQGNSA. This CDR3 is 11 amino acids long. Trimming pared 3 bases from V and 8 bases from J, leaving 7 bases between. CDR3 nucleotide sequence: TGTGCCAGCAGCTTTCAGGGGGAAGCTTTCTTT. This sequence encodes CASSFQGEAFF. The full variable domain, rest sourced from reference TRBV7-2 and TRBJ1-1, is GAGVSQSPSNKVTEKGKDVELRCDPISGHTALYWYRQSLGQGLEFLIYFQGNSAPDKSGLPSDRFSAERTGGSVSTLTIQRTQQEDSAVYLCASSFQGEAFFGQGTRLTVV.

The V and J genes are TRBV6-1 and TRBJ2-5, with TRBD2 matching 8 bases. The CDR3 length is 16 residues. Germline loops: CDR1 MNHNS, CDR2 SASEGT. The trim removed 2 bases at V and 5 bases at J, leaving 10 bases unmatched. The CDR3 nucleotides read TGTGCCAGCAGTGAAAACCTAGCGGGTGGCATTGAGACCCAGTACTTC. It yields the protein CASSENLAGGIETQYF.

The chain employs TRBV28 and TRBJ1-2, with TRBD1 identical over 7 bases. V dropped 6 bases and J dropped 3; count of bases not matched to a gene: 4. The CDR3 spans 13 residues. CDR1 MDHEN and CDR2 SYDVKM come from the germline V gene. The CDR3 DNA reads TGTGCCAGCAGAACCGGGACAGACTATGGCTACACCTTC. This encodes CASRTGTDYGYTF.

Here the CDR3 reads CASSYSLDSSYEQYF. The CDR3, as DNA: TGTGCCAGCAGTTACTCGCTTGACAGCTCCTACGAGCAGTACTTC. The chain links TRBV6-5 to TRBJ2-7; D is possibly TRBD1 (5 bases). CDR1 is MNHEY and CDR2 is SVGAGI in the germline V gene. V gave up 0 bases and J gave up 0 bases, with 9 bases separating them. CDR3 length: 15 amino acids.

The chain combines TRBV5-1 with TRBJ2-7; D is unresolved. The germline V gene has CDR1 SGHRS and CDR2 YFSETQ. With 4 bases removed from V and 0 bases from J, the gap between germline ends came to 11 bases. The CDR3 loop spans 14 amino acids. CDR3 in amino acids: CASSPSAASYEQYF. DNA for the CDR3: TGCGCCAGCAGCCCTTCGGCGGCCTCCTACGAGCAGTACTTC.

The chain recombines TRBV19 with TRBJ2-7, with 8 bases lining up with TRBD2. CDR3 length: 15 residues. Germline V gene sequence: CDR1 LNHDA, CDR2 SQIVND (reference sequence). J gave up 3 bases and V 7 bases, and 11 bases lay outside the gene matches. CDR3 DNA sequence: TGTGCCAGTAAATCGGGCTCCGGGACTAGCTACGAGCAGTACTTC. This encodes CASKSGSGTSYEQYF.

The chain is built from TRBV5-4 and TRBJ1-1; possibly TRBD1 for D (6 bases). The germline CDR1 and CDR2 sequences are SGHNT and YYREEE (reference sequence). V shed 3 bases and J shed 0 bases, with 15 bases lying between them. The CDR3 covers 16 residues. CDR3 in amino acids: CASSSLGGGMNTEAFF. CDR3 bases: TGTGCCAGCAGCTCTTTAGGGGGGGGGATGAACACTGAAGCTTTCTTT.

The chain employs TRBV7-6 and TRBJ2-5; D perhaps matches TRBD1 (6 bases). The germline V gene has CDR1 SGHVS and CDR2 FNYEAQ. V lost 5 bases to trimming and J lost 5 bases, with 18 bases between them. This CDR3 comprises 15 residues. The CDR3 DNA reads TGTGCCAGCAGCCAATTAGGGGGTCGCGGGGAGACCCAGTACTTC. This codes for CASSQLGGRGETQYF.

This clone has just a few counts. Here the CDR3 reads CASSPRLAGVVGEQFF. The CDR3 region has the DNA TGTGCCAGCAGCCCAAGACTAGCGGGAGTGGTAGGAGAGCAGTTCTTC. The chain links TRBV13 to TRBJ2-1; 12 bases align to TRBD2. CDR1 and CDR2 (germline): PRHDT, FYEKMQ (reference sequence). Trimming cost V 5 bases and J 10 bases; bases outside gene matches: 12. This CDR3 has 16 amino acids. Full variable domain (rest looked up from reference TRBV13 and TRBJ2-1): AAGVIQSPRHLIKEKRETATLKCYPIPRHDTVYWYQQGPGQDPQFLISFYEKMQSDKGSIPDRFSAQQFSDYHSELNMSSLELGDSALYFCASSPRLAGVVGEQFFGPGTRLTVL.

The chain joins TRBV5-6 to TRBJ2-7; 11 nucleotides line up with TRBD2. CDR3 size: 15 residues. V gave up 4 bases and J gave up 6 bases; unmatched junction bases: 9. Germline CDR1 and CDR2: SGHDT and YYEEEE. The CDR3 spells CASSPTSGSWSEQYF. The CDR3 region has the DNA TGTGCCAGCAGCCCCACTAGCGGGAGCTGGTCCGAGCAGTACTTC.

The CDR3 DNA is TGTGCCAGTAGCCCTAGCGGACTACCTAGCACAGATACGCAGTATTTT. Protein: CASSPSGLPSTDTQYF. The chain employs TRBV19 and TRBJ2-3; 7 nucleotides agree with TRBD2. This CDR3 comprises 16 residues. Germline assignment: CDR1 LNHDA and CDR2 SQIVND (reference sequence). Trimming cost V 6 bases and J 0 bases; bases outside gene matches: 9.

This clone was detected only a few times. The chain employs TRBV18 and TRBJ1-2, with TRBD1 as a possible D gene (5 bases). Germline CDR1 KGHSH, CDR2 LQKENI. The germline V and J ends were trimmed by 3 bases and 6 bases, with 11 bases remaining between them. CDR3 length: 13 residues. CDR3 sequence reads: CASSPEGGDGYTF. CDR3 nucleotide sequence: TGTGCCAGCTCACCGGAGGGAGGGGATGGCTACACCTTC. Variable domain in full (rest from reference TRBV18 and TRBJ1-2): NAGVMQNPRHLVRRRGQEARLRCSPMKGHSHVYWYRQLPEEGLKFMVYLQKENIIDESGMPKERFSAEFPKEGPSILRIQQVVRGDSAAYFCASSPEGGDGYTFGSGTRLTVV.

This sequence joins TRBV6-5 and TRBJ2-7; weak D call: TRBD1 (6 bases). V gave up 6 bases and J gave up 7 bases, with 10 bases separating them. CDR3 length equals 11 residues. Per the germline V gene, CDR1 is MNHEY and CDR2 is SVGAGI. This CDR3 is CASRGTGEQYF. The CDR3 nucleotides are TGTGCCAGCAGGGGAACAGGGGAGCAGTACTTC.

The chain carries TRBV15 and TRBJ2-1; a possible D gene is TRBD1 (7 bases). This CDR3 spans 16 amino acids. Germline-derived CDR1 and CDR2 are LNHNV and YYDKDF (reference sequence). The V and J ends lost 4 bases and 6 bases respectively, with 19 bases between them. CDR3 in amino acids: CATSTPETGRLNEQFF. In DNA, the CDR3 is TGTGCCACCAGCACCCCGGAGACAGGGAGGCTCAATGAGCAGTTCTTC.

The CDR3 sequence is CASGRTLNTEAFF. DNA of the CDR3: TGTGCCAGCGGGCGCACCTTGAACACTGAAGCTTTCTTT. The rearrangement links TRBV27 to TRBJ1-1; D unclear. From germline, CDR1 is MNHEY and CDR2 SMNVEV (reference sequence). There are 13 residues in the CDR3. V lost 8 bases and J 0 bases, leaving 10 bases between the germline ends.

A word on this clone: The same CDR3 is also encoded by other DNA sequences in this sample. The chain joins TRBV7-9 to TRBJ2-7, with 14 bases matching TRBD2. Looked up from germline, CDR1 is SEHNR and CDR2 is FQNEAQ (reference sequence). With V trimmed by 4 bases and J by 4 bases, 3 bases remained unmatched. CDR3 length: 15 amino acids. The CDR3 region has the DNA TGTGCCAGCAGCTCCGGGACTAGCGGGAGATACGAGCAGTACTTC. Its translation is CASSSGTSGRYEQYF.

J is TRBJ2-6 and V is TRBV5-5; a weak D match, TRBD1 (5 bases). Germline V lookup: CDR1 SGHKS, CDR2 YYEKEE (reference sequence). The CDR3 runs to 16 residues. Trimming stripped 7 bases from V and 3 bases from J, with 17 bases between. For the CDR3, the DNA is TGTGCCAGCTGGAACAGGAACGGCCTTGGGGCCAACGTCCTGACTTTC. It translates to CASWNRNGLGANVLTF.